This TCR beta chain was captured by sequencing in a study of cytomegalovirus exposure and HLA in healthy donors. The CDR3 extends over 14 amino acids. V was clipped by 3 bases and J by 0 bases, with 8 bases between them. From germline, CDR1 is LNHDA and CDR2 SQIVND (reference sequence). Sequenced by immunoSEQ multiplex PCR; TCRdb stores in-frame clones only, minus some. The repertoire includes 50,000 to 65,000 clones, 90% to 97% of them detected once, and 1% to 1.5% sits in the top ten. The chain couples TRBV19 to TRBJ1-2, with a possible D match to TRBD1 (5 bases). The receptor was derived from a woman aged 18-30 years in good health and CMV-seronegative. Sequencing was carried out using PBMCs. This CDR3 reads CASSILGPNYGYTF. In nucleotides, the CDR3 is TGTGCCAGTAGTATCTTGGGGCCTAACTATGGCTACACCTTC.